Following are 7 T cell receptor beta chains from one sample sequenced in a study of identical twins. In TCRdb, the 5' RACE reads were re-called with MiXCR into one record per CDR3 protein. This repertoire shows 400,000 or so distinct CDR3 sequences, 7% to 9.5% found once; its top ten account for about 8.1%. The specimen sequenced was naive T cells sorted from blood. The receptors were sampled from a woman aged 45-59 years in good health.

This clonotype has a count of ten or more. The CDR3 region is CASSQDPLIIRATNEKLFF. CDR3 coding DNA: TGTGCCAGCAGCCAAGATCCCCTCATCATCAGGGCAACTAATGAAAAACTGTTTTTT. This chain joins TRBV3-1 and TRBJ1-4, with D perhaps TRBD1 (5 bases). The CDR3 covers 19 residues. Germline loops: CDR1 LGHDT, CDR2 YNNKEL (reference sequence). Trimming shortened V by 0 bases and J by 0 bases, and 17 bases separated the two germline ends.

This clonotype was counted at least ten times. The gene calls are TRBV12-3 or TRBV12-4 and TRBJ2-2; 9 bases are shared with TRBD2. This CDR3 is 17 amino acids long. The ends lost 3 bases at V and 5 bases at J; junction bases unmatched: 10. The chain's CDR3 is CASSFPRLAGITGELFF. DNA for the CDR3: TGTGCCAGCAGTTTTCCGCGGCTAGCGGGAATTACCGGGGAGCTGTTTTTT.

The chain joins TRBV20-1 to TRBJ1-3; TRBD1 might be the D (6 bases). The CDR3 sequence is 13 residues long. CDR1 and CDR2 from the germline V gene are DFQATT and SNEGSKA (reference sequence). The V end lost 5 bases, the J end lost 4 bases, and 12 bases lay between the germline ends. The CDR3 DNA follows: TGCAGTGCTTCGACAGGATCCGGAAACACCATATATTTT. As protein: CSASTGSGNTIYF.

This clonotype occurred many times. The J gene is TRBJ2-7, the V gene TRBV27; no definite D call. This CDR3 spans 14 amino acids. From germline, CDR1 is MNHEY and CDR2 SMNVEV (reference sequence). The V and J ends lost 2 bases and 0 bases respectively, with 8 bases between them. The chain's CDR3 is CASSLGVASYEQYF. The DNA for the CDR3 is TGTGCCAGCAGTTTAGGGGTTGCCTCCTACGAGCAGTACTTC.

This clonotype was seen more than once but under ten times. The genes are TRBV5-1 and TRBJ1-1; TRBD1 agrees at 7 bases. Germline loops: CDR1 SGHRS, CDR2 YFSETQ. The length of the CDR3 is 15 residues. The J segment lost 1 base and the V segment lost 4 bases, leaving 7 bases of the junction unmatched. This CDR3 reads CASSTRTGQNTEAFF. The CDR3 DNA reads as TGCGCCAGCAGCACCCGGACAGGTCAGAACACTGAAGCTTTCTTT.

The gene calls are TRBV25-1 and TRBJ2-1, with 8 bases aligning to TRBD2. This CDR3 has 16 amino acids. CDR1 and CDR2 from the germline V gene are MGHDK and SYGVNS. V was pared by 4 bases and J by 0 bases, with 5 bases of the junction left unmatched. CDR3 loop: CASSALSGSSYNEQFF. CDR3 DNA: TGTGCCAGCAGTGCCCTAAGCGGGAGCTCCTACAATGAGCAGTTCTTC. The full variable domain, in which reference TRBV25-1 and TRBJ2-1 provide the parts outside the CDR3, is EADIYQTPRYLVIGTGKKITLECSQTMGHDKMYWYQQDPGMELHLIHYSYGVNSTEKGDLSSESTVSRIRTEHFPLTLESARPSHTSQYLCASSALSGSSYNEQFFGPGTRLTVL.

This clonotype came up many times. The gene calls are TRBV15 and TRBJ2-2, with D perhaps matching TRBD1 (6 bases). The CDR3 spans 18 residues. The V gene lost 2 bases and the J gene lost 0 bases, with 16 bases spanning the gap. Germline CDR1 LNHNV, CDR2 YYDKDF (reference sequence). CDR3 in amino acids: CATSRRPPGHTNTGELFF. CDR3 sequence (DNA): TGTGCCACCAGCAGAAGACCTCCGGGACACACGAACACCGGGGAGCTGTTTTTT.